These 32 T cell receptor beta chains were all obtained from the same sample, sequenced in a study of blood T cell repertoires in COVID-19. Here immunoSEQ multiplex PCR was the method, and the copy in TCRdb shows in-frame clones only, minus some. The data show about 87,000 clones, around 85% seen once. The sequencing sample was made of peripheral blood. The receptors derive from an elderly woman with COVID-19, enrolled during active disease.

The chain links TRBV3-1 (or the pseudogene TRBV3-2) to TRBJ2-1; perhaps TRBD2 as D (5 bases). Deletions cut 4 bases from V and 6 bases from J, with 13 bases between. Germline V lookup: CDR1 LGHDT, CDR2 YNNKEL (reference sequence). The CDR3 has 14 amino acids. CDR3: CASSPLAGPNEQFF. The CDR3 DNA sequence: TGTGCCAGCAGCCCTCTAGCAGGTCCCAATGAGCAGTTCTTC.

The V call is TRBV19, the J call TRBJ1-5, with D maybe TRBD1 (6 bases). The CDR3 is made up of 14 amino acids. The germline V gene encodes CDR1 LNHDA and CDR2 SQIVND (reference sequence). V gave up 3 bases and J gave up 3 bases, with 9 bases separating them. The CDR3: CASSINRVNQPQHF. In nucleotides, the CDR3 is TGTGCCAGTAGTATTAACAGGGTCAATCAGCCCCAGCATTTT.

The genes are TRBV5-1 and TRBJ2-1, with 10 bases fitting TRBD2. This CDR3 has 13 residues. Looked up from germline, CDR1 is SGHRS and CDR2 is YFSETQ. V was clipped by 7 bases and J by 8 bases; unmatched bases: 6. CDR3 region: CASGVAGGHEQFF. The CDR3 nucleotides are TGCGCCAGCGGGGTAGCGGGAGGCCATGAGCAGTTCTTC.

V gene TRBV3-1 (or the pseudogene TRBV3-2) combines with J gene TRBJ1-3; D may be TRBD1 (6 bases). Germline V gene data show CDR1 as LGHDT and CDR2 as YNNKEL (reference sequence). The CDR3 totals 15 residues. The V and J ends lost 3 bases and 3 bases respectively, with 12 bases between them. CDR3 in DNA: TGTGCCAGCAGCCAGCACAGGGTTGATGGAAACACCATATATTTT. Translated: CASSQHRVDGNTIYF.

This chain connects TRBV30 to TRBJ1-5; D might be TRBD1 (6 bases). Looked up from germline, CDR1 is GTSNPN and CDR2 is SVGIG (reference sequence). CDR3 length: 14 residues. Between the trimmed V and J ends, which lost 5 bases and 2 bases, there was a span of 13 bases. The CDR3 DNA reads as TGTGCCTGGGGCACAGGGTTTGGCAATCAGCCCCAGCATTTT. This codes for CAWGTGFGNQPQHF.

Concerning this clone: Other DNA variants within this sample encode the same CDR3. The chain couples TRBV18 to TRBJ1-2, with 10 bases fitting TRBD1. Unmatched junction bases numbered 6, after V lost 3 bases and J lost 2 bases. Germline CDR1 is KGHSH and CDR2 is LQKENI. The CDR3 sequence is 16 residues long. The CDR3 sequence: CASSPTGTGENYGYTF. In DNA form, the CDR3 reads TGTGCCAGCTCACCCACCGGGACAGGGGAGAACTATGGCTACACCTTC.

The V and J genes are TRBV7-2 and TRBJ1-6; D remains ambiguous. Per the germline V gene, CDR1 is SGHTA and CDR2 is FQGNSA. The CDR3 totals 15 residues. V was shortened by 1 base and J by 5 bases, with 9 bases between the two germline ends. As DNA, the CDR3 is TGTGCCAGCAGCTTAGGGCGGGCTCATAATTCACCCCTCCACTTT. This gives the protein CASSLGRAHNSPLHF.

The chain uses TRBV11-2 and TRBJ1-4; maybe TRBD1 (5 bases). Germline assignment: CDR1 SGHAT and CDR2 FQNNGV. Trimming removed 2 bases from V and 5 bases from J, with 6 bases in between. This CDR3 is built from 13 residues. CDR3 nucleotides: TGTGCCAGCAGCTTAACAGGAAATGAAAAACTGTTTTTT. Its translation is CASSLTGNEKLFF.

This rearrangement joins TRBV10-3 to TRBJ2-2; D is undetermined. Germline lookup yields CDR1 ENHRY and CDR2 SYGVKD. The CDR3 has 13 amino acids. The V and J ends lost 7 bases and 1 base respectively, with 7 bases between them. The CDR3 region is CAITRQNTGELFF. The CDR3 DNA follows: TGTGCCATCACCCGACAGAACACCGGGGAGCTGTTTTTT.

The chain links TRBV28 to TRBJ2-7; TRBD2 matches at 8 bases. Germline CDR1 reads MDHEN; CDR2 reads SYDVKM. The length of the CDR3 is 15 residues. V lost 4 bases to trimming and J lost 3 bases; unmatched junction nucleotides: 8. The DNA for the CDR3 is TGTGCCAGCAGTTCCCCGGCTAGCGGGTTCTACGAGCAGTACTTC. Translated: CASSSPASGFYEQYF.

This clone was detected only once. The chain has TRBV28 and TRBJ1-3; D is unclear. Germline-derived CDR1 and CDR2 are MDHEN and SYDVKM. The CDR3 runs to 15 residues. V was shortened by 4 bases and J by 0 bases, with 10 bases between the two germline ends. The chain's CDR3 is CASSSPGNSGNTIYF. The CDR3, as DNA: TGTGCCAGCAGTTCACCGGGAAACTCTGGAAACACCATATATTTT.

The gene calls are TRBV24-1 and TRBJ1-3; tentative D call: TRBD1 (5 bases). In germline, CDR1 is KGHDR, CDR2 SFDVKD. V dropped 12 bases and J dropped 0 bases, with 11 bases sitting between them. This CDR3 has 13 amino acids. The CDR3 nucleotides are TGTGCCGTACGACAGAGCTCTGGAAACACCATATATTTT. Residues: CAVRQSSGNTIYF.

The V call is TRBV20-1, the J call TRBJ1-2; 12 bases are a match to TRBD1. Looked up from germline, CDR1 is DFQATT and CDR2 is SNEGSKA (reference sequence). The CDR3 spans 19 residues. V lost 3 bases to trimming and J lost 4 bases; unmatched junction nucleotides: 18. The CDR3 DNA follows: TGCAGTGCTAGTCCTCCACTTGGGACAGGGGGCGGAGGAGGCTATGGCTACACCTTC. It encodes CSASPPLGTGGGGGYGYTF.

The chain employs TRBV29-1 and TRBJ2-3; tentative D call: TRBD2 (5 bases). The CDR3 spans 11 residues. V lost 3 bases to trimming and J lost 4 bases, with 5 bases between them. Germline V gene sequence: CDR1 SQVTM, CDR2 ANQGSEA. The CDR3 sequence: CSVERADTQYF. DNA of the CDR3: TGCAGCGTTGAGAGGGCAGATACGCAGTATTTT.

This rearrangement joins TRBV5-8 to TRBJ2-3; D is undetermined. V lost 7 bases, J lost 6 bases, and 12 bases lay in between. Germline CDR1 reads SGHTS; CDR2 reads YDEGEE. The CDR3 runs to 12 residues. Here the CDR3 reads CASGILRDTQYF. The DNA for the CDR3 is TGTGCCAGCGGTATTCTCAGGGATACGCAGTATTTT.

The chain couples TRBV14 to TRBJ2-1; TRBD2 matches at 8 bases. Germline V CDR1 and CDR2: SGHDN, FVKESK. The CDR3 contains 20 residues. Unmatched junction bases numbered 20, after V lost 5 bases and J lost 2 bases. The CDR3 region has the DNA TGTGCCAGCAGCGCTTATAAGGGTTTGGCGGGGGGCCCCACCTACAATGAGCAGTTCTTC. Translation gives CASSAYKGLAGGPTYNEQFF.

This sequence joins TRBV20-1 and TRBJ1-1; D remains unclear. The CDR3 extends over 13 amino acids. The V end lost 3 bases, the J end lost 5 bases, and 13 bases lay between the germline ends. Per the germline V gene, CDR1 is DFQATT and CDR2 is SNEGSKA (reference sequence). DNA for the CDR3: TGCAGTGCTAGTATTACGGGGTGGACTGAAGCTTTCTTT. Translated: CSASITGWTEAFF.

This clone was recorded once. The chain recombines TRBV3-1 (or the pseudogene TRBV3-2) with TRBJ2-3; 10 bases align to TRBD1. Germline CDR1 and CDR2: LGHDT and YNNKEL (reference sequence). This CDR3 is 16 amino acids long. The ends lost 0 bases at V and 3 bases at J; junction bases unmatched: 3. CDR3 coding DNA: TGTGCCAGCAGCCAAGACAGACAGGGGGCAACAGATACGCAGTATTTT. Protein: CASSQDRQGATDTQYF.

The CDR3 spells CASSWAGNSNQPQHF. In DNA, the CDR3 is TGTGCCAGCAGCTGGGCAGGGAATAGCAATCAGCCCCAGCATTTT. This rearrangement joins TRBV6-2 or TRBV6-3 to TRBJ1-5; weak D call: TRBD1 (5 bases). Trimming left V 6 bases short and J 0 bases short, with 12 bases between. The germline V gene has CDR1 MNHEY and CDR2 SVGEGT. This CDR3 has 15 amino acids.

The chain uses TRBV19 and TRBJ1-2; 9 bases align to TRBD1. Per germline, CDR1 LNHDA and CDR2 SQIVND (reference sequence). V lost 3 bases and J lost 6; bases outside the gene matches: 5. The CDR3 runs to 14 residues. In nucleotides, the CDR3 is TGTGCCAGTAGTATCCCATGGACAGGGGATGGCTACACCTTC. This gives the protein CASSIPWTGDGYTF.

V and J are TRBV28 and TRBJ2-7; D possibly corresponds to TRBD2 (6 bases). V was trimmed by 3 bases and J by 4 bases, leaving 13 bases between them. From germline, CDR1 is MDHEN and CDR2 SYDVKM. This CDR3 spans 14 amino acids. CDR3 sequence: CASSFLMGTYEQYF. The CDR3 DNA follows: TGTGCCAGCAGTTTCCTCATGGGGACTTACGAGCAGTACTTC.

This chain connects TRBV20-1 to TRBJ2-7, with D tentatively TRBD1 (6 bases). Germline CDR1 is DFQATT and CDR2 is SNEGSKA (reference sequence). Trimming left V 0 bases short and J 10 bases short, with 10 bases between. The CDR3 covers 11 residues. In DNA form, the CDR3 reads TGCAGTGCTAGAGATGGGGGCCGTCAGTACTTC. This codes for CSARDGGRQYF.

The V gene is TRBV9, the J gene TRBJ2-5; 9 bases are a match to TRBD1. The ends lost 4 bases at V and 4 bases at J; junction bases unmatched: 11. The germline V gene encodes CDR1 SGDLS and CDR2 YYNGEE. The CDR3 runs to 16 residues. The CDR3 DNA follows: TGTGCCAGCAGCAATTCTCAGGGACAGGGTTTAGAGACCCAGTACTTC. Residues: CASSNSQGQGLETQYF.

About this clone: One end of the junction does not line up with germline, which may come from a read error. The gene calls are TRBV6-4 and TRBJ2-1; a weak D match, TRBD2 (5 bases). CDR3 length: 13 amino acids. Germline V CDR1 and CDR2: MRHNA, SNTAGT. CDR3 loop: CASSKDSHNEQFF. The CDR3 DNA follows: TGTGCCAGCAGTAAGGACTCCCACAATGAGCAGTTCTTC.

The chain joins TRBV18 to TRBJ2-2; 10 positions match TRBD1. The CDR3 has 15 residues. With V trimmed by 2 bases and J by 6 bases, 3 bases remained unmatched. Germline V lookup: CDR1 KGHSH, CDR2 LQKENI. The CDR3 spells CASSPIGQGAGELFF. CDR3 DNA: TGTGCCAGCTCACCAATAGGACAGGGGGCCGGGGAGCTGTTTTTT.

V usage is TRBV4-2 and J usage is TRBJ2-1, with 9 bases aligning to TRBD2. Germline V gene sequence: CDR1 LGHNA, CDR2 YNFKEQ. V dropped 0 bases and J dropped 3; count of bases not matched to a gene: 3. CDR3 size: 16 residues. The CDR3 DNA follows: TGTGCCAGCAGCCAAGATGGCGGGGGGGGCTACAATGAGCAGTTCTTC. Its translation: CASSQDGGGGYNEQFF.

The gene calls are TRBV11-2 and TRBJ2-7; the match to TRBD2 covers 11 bases. The J segment lost 1 base and the V segment lost 5 bases, leaving 4 bases of the junction unmatched. Germline-derived CDR1 and CDR2 are SGHAT and FQNNGV. The CDR3 runs 15 residues. The DNA of the CDR3 is TGTGCCAGCAGCCCAACTAGCGGGGGTTCCTACGAGCAGTACTTC. This codes for CASSPTSGGSYEQYF.

V gene TRBV7-2 combines with J gene TRBJ1-6, with a possible D match to TRBD1 (5 bases). V was shortened by 6 bases and J by 8 bases, with 14 bases between the two germline ends. This CDR3 has 14 residues. The germline V gene encodes CDR1 SGHTA and CDR2 FQGNSA. The CDR3 coding sequence is TGTGCCAGCAGTCTCCCCCAGGGTTATTCACCCCTCCACTTT. Its translation is CASSLPQGYSPLHF.

This clone has only one observation. V and J are TRBV21-1 and TRBJ1-5. TRBV21-1 corresponds to a pseudogene. The CDR3 consists of 12 residues. The CDR3 sequence is CASKRRAQPQHF. The CDR3 region has the DNA TGTGCCAGCAAACGGAGGGCTCAGCCCCAGCATTTT.

The chain carries TRBV27 and TRBJ1-2; D unresolved. V was cut by 5 bases and J by 2 bases, with 12 bases left in between. CDR3 length: 14 amino acids. Germline loops: CDR1 MNHEY, CDR2 SMNVEV (reference sequence). The CDR3 DNA reads as TGTGCCAGCAGTAAATCGACATTAAACTATGGCTACACCTTC. Translating it yields CASSKSTLNYGYTF.

The V gene is TRBV19, the J gene TRBJ2-2, with 8 nucleotides matching TRBD2. Germline CDR1 and CDR2: LNHDA and SQIVND (reference sequence). The CDR3 extends over 15 amino acids. After removal of 4 bases from V and 5 bases from J, the junction contained 6 bases not matched to a gene. The CDR3 DNA follows: TGTGCCAGTAGTACCTCCGGGACTAGGACCGGGGAGCTGTTTTTT. Protein product: CASSTSGTRTGELFF. Complete variable domain (other parts from reference TRBV19 and TRBJ2-2): DGGITQSPKYLFRKEGQNVTLSCEQNLNHDAMYWYRQDPGQGLRLIYYSQIVNDFQKGDIAEGYSVSREKKESFPLTVTSAQKNPTAFYLCASSTSGTRTGELFFGEGSRLTVL.

J is TRBJ2-4 and V is TRBV15, with 9 bases matching TRBD1. Losses at the gene ends were 0 bases for V and 1 base for J; bases not matched to a gene: 16. The CDR3 covers 21 residues. Germline V gene sequence: CDR1 LNHNV, CDR2 YYDKDF (reference sequence). The CDR3 DNA reads TGTGCCACCAGCAGAGATTCCGGGACAGGGTGGTTAAGGCGGGCCAAAAACATTCAGTACTTC. This gives the protein CATSRDSGTGWLRRAKNIQYF.